The present entry profiles one T cell receptor beta chain with its context. As originally analysed: How many nucleated cells were present was estimated from reference gene primer amplification. The repertoire was sequenced with immunoSEQ multiplex PCR; TCRdb's copy has only in-frame clones and lacks some. From that table come the V and J calls and clone size; the DNA was used to work out D and trimming. The sample includes roughly 290,000 clones, about 91% of them seen just once. These data originate in a study of blood T cell repertoires in COVID-19. Study-wide context: Specimens from acute and convalescent COVID-19 originated in the United States, Italy and Spain. Nucleic acid was either cDNA or gDNA, and it came from T cells, B-cell-depleted T cells, or PBMCs.

The sequenced sample consisted of peripheral blood. The clonotype was recovered from a woman in her fifties or sixties with acute or convalescent COVID-19.

The CDR3 protein is CASSVGLAEQFF. CDR3 DNA sequence: TGTGCCAGCAGCGTAGGACTAGCGGAGCAGTTCTTC. The chain links TRBV9 to TRBJ2-1; 8 bases map to TRBD2. V gave up 0 bases and J gave up 10 bases; unmatched junction bases: 0. The CDR3 loop spans 12 amino acids. Germline lookup yields CDR1 SGDLS and CDR2 YYNGEE.